The 8 T cell receptor beta chains in this list originate from one sample, sequenced in a study of T cells after yellow fever vaccination. Each CDR3 protein is one row after TCRdb ran MiXCR on the 5' RACE reads. The table lists about 340,000 distinct CDR3 sequences, approximately 4.2% of them singletons. The material sequenced was PBMCs, taken 5 days after the yellow fever booster vaccination. These receptors all stem from a man younger than 35 who received the YFV17D yellow fever vaccine.

V is TRBV11-1 and J is TRBJ2-1, with D possibly TRBD2 on 5 matching bases. Trimming pared 5 bases from V and 6 bases from J, leaving 20 bases between. The CDR3 spans 16 residues. CDR1 SGHAT and CDR2 FQDESV come from the germline V gene (reference sequence). The CDR3 coding sequence is TGTGCCAGCAGCGCCAAAACGGGGTACGCTGGCAATGAGCAGTTCTTC. Its translation is CASSAKTGYAGNEQFF.

The CDR3 DNA sequence: TGTGCCAGCTCACTCGAGGGGGGGAGCTCCTACGAGCAGTACTTC. Its translation is CASSLEGGSSYEQYF. The J gene is TRBJ2-7, the V gene TRBV18, with D perhaps matching TRBD2 (7 bases). Trimming shortened V by 4 bases and J by 0 bases, and 13 bases separated the two germline ends. In germline, CDR1 is KGHSH, CDR2 LQKENI. The CDR3 has 15 residues.

This clonotype was seen ten or more times. This chain uses TRBV29-1 with TRBJ2-5, with 9 bases that match TRBD1. Trimming cost V 1 base and J 5 bases; bases outside gene matches: 5. The germline gives CDR1 SQVTM, CDR2 ANQGSEA. The CDR3 is 14 amino acids. The CDR3 protein is CSVEGTGVSETQYF. DNA for the CDR3: TGCAGCGTTGAAGGGACAGGGGTTTCGGAGACCCAGTACTTC.

Here the CDR3 reads CASSATGTSGGYNEQFF. The CDR3 region has the DNA TGTGCCAGCAGCGCCACCGGGACTAGCGGGGGGTACAATGAGCAGTTCTTC. The V gene is TRBV7-2, the J gene TRBJ2-1, with 15 bases aligning to TRBD2. The germline V gene encodes CDR1 SGHTA and CDR2 FQGNSA. The CDR3 length is 17 residues. V was pared by 5 bases and J by 4 bases, with 6 bases of the junction left unmatched.

This clonotype was recorded at least ten times. This chain connects TRBV2 to TRBJ1-3; tentatively, D is TRBD1 (6 bases). The CDR3 sequence is 15 residues long. Trimming cost V 3 bases and J 2 bases, with 11 bases left between them. Per germline, CDR1 SNHLY and CDR2 FYNNEI. CDR3 nucleotides: TGTGCCAGCAGTGATCCGGACAGCGCTGGAAACACCATATATTTT. This encodes CASSDPDSAGNTIYF.

This clonotype turned up a few times. The CDR3, as DNA: TGTGCCAGCACCCGAGGGGCAGGAAATTCACCCCTCCACTTT. Its translation: CASTRGAGNSPLHF. V usage is TRBV25-1 and J usage is TRBJ1-6; D possibly corresponds to TRBD1 (5 bases). Per germline, CDR1 MGHDK and CDR2 SYGVNS. The CDR3 is 14 residues long. V lost 7 bases and J 7 bases, leaving 14 bases between the germline ends.

V usage is TRBV5-5 and J usage is TRBJ2-1; D is unclear. The V and J ends lost 0 bases and 2 bases respectively, with 6 bases between them. The CDR3 covers 14 residues. Germline values: CDR1 SGHKS, CDR2 YYEKEE (reference sequence). CDR3 protein: CASSLVSPYNEQFF. CDR3 DNA: TGTGCCAGCAGCTTGGTATCACCCTACAATGAGCAGTTCTTC.

This chain links TRBV14 with TRBJ2-7, with D hard to call. Looked up from germline, CDR1 is SGHDN and CDR2 is FVKESK. This CDR3 has 14 residues. V lost 4 bases and J 7 bases, leaving 17 bases between the germline ends. The CDR3 nucleotides read TGTGCCAGCAGCCCCAGCGCAGGTCTTGCGGAGCAGTACGTC. Translation: CASSPSAGLAEQYV.